These 15 T cell receptor beta chains share one sample of origin, sequenced in a study of blood T cells in healthy people across ages. Next came a second PCR, run for roughly 6 to 11 cycles, which used a sample-barcoded 5' primer along with a J-beta primer mix. Using its own MiXCR run on the 5' RACE reads, TCRdb lists one record per CDR3 protein. Here the sample spans roughly 800,000 distinct CDR3 sequences, approximately 25% being singletons. These data also formed part of another study, on T cells of mothers and their children.

The sequencing input was blood. Receptors originate from a boy aged 10-17 years in good health.

V and J are TRBV7-3 and TRBJ1-1, with D tentatively TRBD1 (6 bases). V was cut by 1 base and J by 2 bases, with 14 bases left in between. There are 16 residues in the CDR3. Germline CDR1 is SGHTA and CDR2 is FQGTGA. The CDR3 bases are TGTGCCAGCAGCTTAATGGGGGGGGCGCCTAACACTGAAGCTTTCTTT. Its protein is CASSLMGGAPNTEAFF. The full variable domain, completed using reference TRBV7-3 and TRBJ1-1, is GAGVSQTPSNKVTEKGKYVELRCDPISGHTALYWYRQSLGQGPEFLIYFQGTGAADDSGLPNDRFFAVRPEGSVSTLKIQRTERGDSAVYLCASSLMGGAPNTEAFFGQGTRLTVV.

For this clonotype: The junction differs from germline at one of its ends, possibly a read error. This rearrangement joins TRBV9 to TRBJ2-2; perhaps TRBD1 as D (6 bases). The germline V gene encodes CDR1 SGDLS and CDR2 YYNGEE. The CDR3 is made up of 16 amino acids. The DNA of the CDR3 is TGCGCCAGCAGCGGTTACAGGGAATTGAACACCGGGGAGCTGTTTTTT. This sequence encodes CASSGYRELNTGELFF.

This chain joins TRBV6-1 and TRBJ2-5, with D perhaps TRBD1 (6 bases). Per germline, CDR1 MNHNS and CDR2 SASEGT. This CDR3 region has 15 residues. V dropped 6 bases and J dropped 1 base, with 15 bases sitting between them. CDR3 loop: CASRGALQTQETQYF. CDR3 nucleotides: TGTGCCAGCAGGGGGGCTTTGCAGACCCAAGAGACCCAGTACTTC.

The gene calls are TRBV20-1 and TRBJ2-3, with D perhaps matching TRBD1 or TRBD2 (5 bases each). CDR1 DFQATT and CDR2 SNEGSKA come from the germline V gene (reference sequence). The CDR3 contains 14 residues. Between the trimmed V and J ends, which lost 3 bases and 0 bases, there was a span of 10 bases. CDR3 coding DNA: TGCAGTGCTAGTGGGGACCAGAGCACAGATACGCAGTATTTT. Its translation: CSASGDQSTDTQYF.

The chain employs TRBV29-1 and TRBJ2-3; D gene uncertain. Germline V gene data show CDR1 as SQVTM and CDR2 as ANQGSEA. CDR3 length: 10 residues. Trimming removed 7 bases at V and 5 bases at J, with 7 bases between. The CDR3 nucleotides are TGCAGCGCAGAACAAGATACGCAGTATTTT. Protein product: CSAEQDTQYF.

This clonotype was recorded a few times. The chain employs TRBV4-1 and TRBJ2-5; TRBD1 or TRBD2 may be the D gene (5 bases each). The V and J ends lost 1 base and 3 bases respectively, with 12 bases between them. This CDR3 comprises 15 residues. CDR1 is MGHRA, CDR2 YSYEKL, per germline. Here the CDR3 DNA reads TGCGCCAGCAGCCAAGTCGGCCGGGACGAAGAGACCCAGTACTTC. Encoded protein: CASSQVGRDEETQYF.

This clonotype was seen once. The junction shows a germline mismatch at one end, possibly a read error. The chain is built from TRBV7-7 and TRBJ2-2; a possible D gene is TRBD1 (6 bases). The CDR3 covers 20 residues. The germline CDR1 and CDR2 sequences are SSHAT and FNYEAQ (reference sequence). This CDR3 reads CASSLASVSPGAPRTGELFF. CDR3 bases: TGTGCTAGCAGCTTAGCCTCTGTATCGCCAGGGGCGCCGCGCACTGGGGAGCTGTTTTTT.

This sequence joins TRBV7-2 and TRBJ2-7; D is possibly TRBD2 (6 bases). The germline CDR1 and CDR2 sequences are SGHTA and FQGNSA. This CDR3 spans 16 amino acids. The ends were cut back, 5 bases at V and 0 bases at J, with 17 bases in the middle. CDR3 coding DNA: TGTGCCAGCAGCCAATCGCTGGGGGGTCGCTCCTACGAGCAGTACTTC. It specifies CASSQSLGGRSYEQYF. The variable domain in full, with the rest retrieved from reference TRBV7-2 and TRBJ2-7, is GAGVSQSPSNKVTEKGKDVELRCDPISGHTALYWYRQSLGQGLEFLIYFQGNSAPDKSGLPSDRFSAERTGGSVSTLTIQRTQQEDSAVYLCASSQSLGGRSYEQYFGPGTRLTVT.

This clonotype has a handful of counts. The V and J genes are TRBV12-3 or TRBV12-4 and TRBJ2-1; weak D call: TRBD1 (6 bases). Matching the DNA end better, TRBJ2-7 makes the J call doubtful. The CDR3 sequence is 13 residues long. The CDR3 protein is CATQGPNSYEQYF. CDR3 in DNA: TGTGCCACACAGGGTCCCAACTCCTACGAGCAGTACTTC.

This clonotype was seen a few times. This sequence joins TRBV7-6 and TRBJ2-2, with 8 bases aligning to TRBD2. Germline trimming cut 2 bases from V and 4 bases from J; bases unmatched to any gene: 6. The CDR3 consists of 16 residues. Germline V gives CDR1 SGHVS, CDR2 FNYEAQ. CDR3 sequence reads: CASSLPGTSLTGELFF. The CDR3 nucleotides are TGTGCCAGCAGCTTACCCGGGACTAGTCTCACCGGGGAGCTGTTTTTT.

This clonotype showed up just a few times. The V gene is TRBV20-1, the J gene TRBJ1-2; TRBD1 matches at 10 bases. This CDR3 has 15 residues. The trim removed 1 base at V and 6 bases at J, leaving 8 bases unmatched. The germline V gene encodes CDR1 DFQATT and CDR2 SNEGSKA (reference sequence). In DNA form, the CDR3 reads TGCAGTGCTAGAGCAAGGGACAGGGGTTCGAATGGCTACACCTTC. It codes for CSARARDRGSNGYTF.

This chain joins TRBV27 and TRBJ2-1; D is perhaps TRBD2 (7 bases). Germline values: CDR1 MNHEY, CDR2 SMNVEV (reference sequence). The ends were cut back, 6 bases at V and 0 bases at J, with 18 bases in the middle. This CDR3 has 17 amino acids. The CDR3 DNA reads as TGTGCCAGCAGAACAGCGGGGACATCGAGCTCCTACAATGAGCAGTTCTTC. Translated: CASRTAGTSSSYNEQFF.

The V and J genes are TRBV7-8 and TRBJ1-4, with TRBD1 as a possible D gene (5 bases). V lost 5 bases, J lost 0 bases, and 13 bases lay in between. The CDR3 has 16 residues. CDR1 and CDR2 (germline): SGHVS, FQNEAQ. The CDR3: CASSMTVFATNEKLFF. CDR3 in DNA: TGTGCCAGCAGCATGACAGTGTTTGCAACTAATGAAAAACTGTTTTTT.

CDR3 amino acids: CSARELTDTQYF. Written as DNA, the CDR3 is TGCAGTGCTAGAGAGCTCACAGATACGCAGTATTTT. The chain combines TRBV20-1 with TRBJ2-3; D remains unclear. The length of the CDR3 is 12 residues. V lost 0 bases and J lost 2, with 3 bases in between. Germline V CDR1 and CDR2: DFQATT, SNEGSKA (reference sequence).

The chain is built from TRBV7-9 and TRBJ2-5; no reliable D call. The end of the DNA is better explained by TRBJ2-1, so the J call may be wrong. The CDR3 consists of 13 residues. From germline, CDR1 is SEHNR and CDR2 FQNEAQ (reference sequence). The CDR3 sequence: CASSSESLNEQFF. CDR3 DNA sequence: TGTGCCAGCAGCTCAGAGTCCCTTAATGAGCAGTTCTTC.